This T cell receptor (beta chain) was documented in a study of post-analysis software for immune sequencing data. Study-level information: Included courses were relapsing-remitting and secondary progressive multiple sclerosis; progressive-relapsing multiple sclerosis was also included.

The sample holds a few counts of this clonotype. As yet, its antigen is unknown. General study results and limits: When the samples were clustered directly with F measure, those that had been prepared in the same batch showed strong co-clustering. Elevated frequency relative to controls characterized four or five TRBV segments in patients, TRBV5-6, TRBV5-1 and TRBV20-1 among them.

Germline V gene sequence: CDR1 DFQATT, CDR2 SNEGSKA (reference sequence). Trimming took 3 bases from V and 5 from J, leaving 12 bases between them. The CDR3 is 13 amino acids. The TCR beta cDNA libraries contained unique molecular identifiers. A population of roughly 0.9 to 11 million T cells gave rise to about 500,000 cDNA molecules. TCRdb ran MiXCR on the PCR reads and lists one entry per CDR3 protein. The table lists hundreds of thousands of distinct CDR3 sequences, more than 50% of them singletons. The sequenced sample consisted of blood. The J gene is TRBJ2-3, the V gene TRBV20-1; no reliable D call. The source is a girl aged 2 to 9 with multiple sclerosis. CDR3 coding DNA: TGCAGTGCTAGGAATTCGGTGGAAGATACGCAGTATTTT. Its protein is CSARNSVEDTQYF.